The 17 T cell receptor beta chains below come from one sample, sequenced in a study of T cell responses to AZD1222 COVID-19 vaccine. Data came from immunoSEQ multiplex PCR; TCRdb stores just in-frame clones and leaves some out. This table has over 50,000 clones, roughly 89% appearing once. The sample in question was peripheral blood, obtained on day 0 of AZD1222 vaccination. The receptors originated from an adult in good health.

This chain connects TRBV6-5 to TRBJ2-2, with unresolved D. Germline V CDR1 and CDR2: MNHEY, SVGAGI. The germline V and J ends were trimmed by 5 bases and 6 bases, with 7 bases remaining between them. CDR3 size: 12 residues. CDR3 in amino acids: CASSLMAGELFF. CDR3 coding DNA: TGTGCCAGCAGTCTAATGGCCGGGGAGCTGTTTTTT.

This clone has just a few counts. J is TRBJ2-2 and V is TRBV29-1, with 8 positions matching TRBD1. The CDR3 has 13 residues. V shed 6 bases and J 6 bases; nucleotides not matched to a gene: 6. Per the germline V gene, CDR1 is SQVTM and CDR2 is ANQGSEA. CDR3 coding DNA: TGCAGCGTCGGACAGGGTGACGCCGGGGAGCTGTTTTTT. Protein sequence: CSVGQGDAGELFF.

This clone was recorded once. The V gene is TRBV11-1, the J gene TRBJ2-2, with 11 positions matching TRBD2. The germline V gene encodes CDR1 SGHAT and CDR2 FQDESV (reference sequence). V lost 5 bases to trimming and J lost 4 bases; unmatched junction nucleotides: 6. The CDR3 length is 16 residues. CDR3 loop: CASSRGLAASTGELFF. For the CDR3, the DNA is TGTGCCAGCAGCCGGGGACTAGCGGCGAGCACCGGGGAGCTGTTTTTT.

This clone came up a few times. The V call is TRBV19, the J call TRBJ1-6, with D possibly being TRBD1 (5 bases). V dropped 3 bases and J dropped 6 bases, with 15 bases sitting between them. Looked up from germline, CDR1 is LNHDA and CDR2 is SQIVND (reference sequence). The length of the CDR3 is 16 residues. CDR3 residues: CASSIQGRDGNSPLHF. Here the CDR3 DNA reads TGTGCCAGTAGTATCCAGGGAAGAGATGGTAATTCACCCCTCCACTTT.

The V gene is TRBV11-2, the J gene TRBJ1-1, with D uncertain. Germline V CDR1 and CDR2: SGHAT, FQNNGV. The V and J ends lost 5 bases and 0 bases respectively, with 13 bases between them. This CDR3 region has 15 residues. As DNA, the CDR3 is TGTGCCAGCAGCCCCCTCAATTGGGTGAACACTGAAGCTTTCTTT. Translation gives CASSPLNWVNTEAFF.

This clone was seen a single time. The V gene is TRBV5-1, the J gene TRBJ2-2, with 7 positions matching TRBD1. The CDR3 loop spans 16 amino acids. V shed 2 bases, J shed 1 base, and the junction held 5 bases outside the gene matches. Per the germline V gene, CDR1 is SGHRS and CDR2 is YFSETQ. CDR3 bases: TGCGCCAGCAGCTTTGAGGGGGCCCTGAACACCGGGGAGCTGTTTTTT. Its translation is CASSFEGALNTGELFF.

V and J are TRBV9 and TRBJ1-5; D is unclear. The CDR3 covers 15 residues. V lost 0 bases, J lost 7 bases, and 14 bases lay in between. CDR1 is SGDLS and CDR2 is YYNGEE in the germline V gene. CDR3 loop: CASSVGPDVFQPQHF. The CDR3 region has the DNA TGTGCCAGCAGCGTAGGGCCAGACGTTTTCCAGCCCCAGCATTTT.

The chain is built from TRBV24-1 and TRBJ1-1, with no clear D. V was pared by 5 bases and J by 1 base, with 13 bases between. The CDR3 spans 15 residues. Per germline, CDR1 KGHDR and CDR2 SFDVKD. The CDR3 sequence is CATSVEIRTNTEAFF. The CDR3 DNA reads as TGTGCCACCAGTGTGGAGATAAGGACGAACACTGAAGCTTTCTTT.

J is TRBJ2-2 and V is TRBV9, with 12 nucleotides matching TRBD2. The CDR3 is made up of 16 amino acids. V lost 4 bases, J lost 6 bases, and 7 bases stayed unmatched. Germline loops: CDR1 SGDLS, CDR2 YYNGEE. The CDR3 region has the DNA TGTGCCAGCAGCCCTCTAGCGGGGGGGCTCTCCGGGGAGCTGTTTTTT. Translating it yields CASSPLAGGLSGELFF.

The chain combines TRBV6-5 with TRBJ2-7; 7 bases agree with TRBD1. This CDR3 has 13 amino acids. V lost 6 bases, J lost 3 bases, and 5 bases stayed unmatched. Germline values: CDR1 MNHEY, CDR2 SVGAGI. In DNA, the CDR3 is TGTGCCAGCAGCCGGGACAGCAACTACGAGCAGTACTTC. Amino acid sequence: CASSRDSNYEQYF.

V usage is TRBV7-2 and J usage is TRBJ1-1; D is undetermined. Trimming stripped 5 bases from V and 1 base from J, with 20 bases between. The CDR3 is made up of 17 amino acids. Germline CDR1 is SGHTA and CDR2 is FQGNSA. The CDR3 loop reads CASSKAPILRWNTEAFF. As DNA, the CDR3 is TGTGCCAGCAGCAAAGCTCCGATTTTGAGGTGGAACACTGAAGCTTTCTTT.

The chain recombines TRBV5-6 with TRBJ2-1; D is possibly TRBD2 (5 bases). The CDR3 runs to 13 residues. Germline values: CDR1 SGHDT, CDR2 YYEEEE. V gave up 2 bases and J gave up 8 bases, with 11 bases separating them. The CDR3 here is CASSFGSTYEQFF. The CDR3 DNA is TGTGCCAGCAGCTTTGGGAGTACGTATGAGCAGTTCTTC.

The rearrangement uses TRBV3-1 (or the pseudogene TRBV3-2) and TRBJ2-1; 7 positions agree with TRBD1. Looked up from germline, CDR1 is LGHDT and CDR2 is YNNKEL (reference sequence). This CDR3 comprises 16 residues. V shed 3 bases and J 4 bases; nucleotides not matched to a gene: 9. Written as DNA, the CDR3 is TGTGCCAGCAGCCAGTCCGGGACAGTCGCTTACAATGAGCAGTTCTTC. It codes for CASSQSGTVAYNEQFF.

J is TRBJ2-1 and V is TRBV2; maybe TRBD1 (5 bases). CDR1 and CDR2 from the germline V gene are SNHLY and FYNNEI. V lost 5 bases and J lost 9, with 14 bases in between. CDR3 size: 13 residues. CDR3 protein: CASSNPGAAEQFF. CDR3 DNA sequence: TGTGCCAGCAGTAACCCTGGGGCGGCTGAGCAGTTCTTC.

This clone is a singleton in its sample. The chain employs TRBV10-1 and TRBJ2-1, with D perhaps TRBD2 (5 bases). V gave up 0 bases and J gave up 4 bases, with 13 bases separating them. This CDR3 contains 16 residues. Germline V gene data show CDR1 as WNHNN and CDR2 as SYGVQD (reference sequence). The CDR3 DNA sequence: TGCGCCAGCAGTGAGTCGGGGAGCGGTATGTACAATGAGCAGTTCTTC. It codes for CASSESGSGMYNEQFF.

The gene calls are TRBV5-4 and TRBJ1-3; D not resolved. The CDR3 totals 15 residues. Trimming shortened V by 0 bases and J by 0 bases, and 7 bases separated the two germline ends. The germline gives CDR1 SGHNT, CDR2 YYREEE (reference sequence). DNA for the CDR3: TGTGCCAGCAGCTTGGGACCGTCCTCTGGAAACACCATATATTTT. Its protein is CASSLGPSSGNTIYF.

V gene TRBV6-6 combines with J gene TRBJ2-7; TRBD2 is a possible D gene (6 bases). This CDR3 has 13 amino acids. CDR1 and CDR2 (germline): MNHNY, SVGAGI (reference sequence). V was shortened by 5 bases and J by 3 bases, with 11 bases between the two germline ends. The CDR3 spells CASSRGTHYEQYF. The DNA of the CDR3 is TGTGCCAGCAGTCGGGGGACCCACTACGAGCAGTACTTC.